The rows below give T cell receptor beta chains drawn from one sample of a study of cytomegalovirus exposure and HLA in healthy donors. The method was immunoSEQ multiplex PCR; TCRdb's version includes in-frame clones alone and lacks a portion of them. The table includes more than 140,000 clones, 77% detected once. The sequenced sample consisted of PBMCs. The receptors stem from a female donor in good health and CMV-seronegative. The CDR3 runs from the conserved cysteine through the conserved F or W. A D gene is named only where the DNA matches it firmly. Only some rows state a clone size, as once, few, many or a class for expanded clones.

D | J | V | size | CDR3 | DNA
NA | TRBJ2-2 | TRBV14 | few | CASSHGARDSTGELFF | TGTGCCAGCAGCCATGGAGCCAGGGACTCTACCGGGGAGCTGTTTTTT
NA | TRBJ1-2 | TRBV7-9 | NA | CASSGAYGYTF | TGTGCCAGCTCGGGAGCCTATGGCTACACCTTC
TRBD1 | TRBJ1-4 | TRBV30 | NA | CARDSYNEKLFF | TGTGCCAGGGACAGTTATAATGAAAAACTGTTTTTT
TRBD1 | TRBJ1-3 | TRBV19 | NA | CASSITRDRNSGNTIYF | TGTGCCAGTAGTATTACCCGGGACAGGAACTCTGGAAACACCATATATTTT
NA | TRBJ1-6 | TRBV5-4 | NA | CASSLPGGTRNSPLHF | TGTGCCAGCAGCTTGCCGGGGGGGACACGTAATTCACCCCTCCACTTT
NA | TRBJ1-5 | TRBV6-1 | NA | CASSVQGSNQPQHF | TGTGCCAGCAGTGTACAGGGAAGCAATCAGCCCCAGCATTTT
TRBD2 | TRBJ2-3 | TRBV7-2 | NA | CASSYLMRGGPSITDTQYF | TGTGCCAGCAGCTACTTAATGCGGGGGGGCCCCTCGATCACAGATACGCAGTATTTT
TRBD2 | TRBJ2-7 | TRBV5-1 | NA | CASSPEVVAGGEQYF | TGCGCCAGCAGCCCCGAGGTAGTAGCGGGAGGCGAGCAGTACTTC
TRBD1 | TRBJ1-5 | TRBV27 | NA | CASSTMWGTASNQPQHF | TGTGCCAGCAGTACTATGTGGGGGACAGCTAGCAATCAGCCCCAGCATTTT
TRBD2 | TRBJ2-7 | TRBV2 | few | CASIHRAGGAYEQYF | TGTGCCAGCATACATCGGGCGGGAGGGGCCTACGAGCAGTACTTC
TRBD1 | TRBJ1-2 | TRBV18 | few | CASSRDGTANYGYTF | TGTGCCAGCTCACGGGACGGGACAGCTAACTATGGCTACACCTTC
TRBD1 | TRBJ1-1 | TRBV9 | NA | CASGMSGGKQGALNTEAFF | TGTGCCAGCGGTATGAGTGGGGGTAAACAGGGGGCTTTGAACACTGAAGCTTTCTTT
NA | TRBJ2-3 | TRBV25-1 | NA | CASSDLATDTQYF | TGTGCCAGCAGTGATCTAGCTACAGATACGCAGTATTTT
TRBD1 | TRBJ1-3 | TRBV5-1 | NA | CASSFGDRESTIYF | TGCGCCAGCAGCTTCGGGGACAGGGAGTCCACCATATATTTT
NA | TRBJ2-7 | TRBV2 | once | CASQTDYEQYF | TGTGCCAGCCAGACAGACTACGAGCAGTACTTC
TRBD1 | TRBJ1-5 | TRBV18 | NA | CASSSGTVSNQPQHF | TGTGCCAGCTCGTCCGGGACAGTTAGCAATCAGCCCCAGCATTTT
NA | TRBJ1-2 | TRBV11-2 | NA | CASSLAAGTPGYTF | TGTGCCAGCAGCTTGGCCGCGGGAACCCCCGGCTACACCTTC
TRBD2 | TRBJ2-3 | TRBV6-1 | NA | CASSERRGLPSTDTQYF | TGTGCCAGCAGTGAAAGGAGGGGACTACCCAGCACAGATACGCAGTATTTT
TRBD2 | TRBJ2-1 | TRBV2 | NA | CASSEGLAGGPNYNEQFF | TGTGCCAGCAGCGAGGGACTAGCGGGGGGCCCCAACTACAATGAGCAGTTCTTC
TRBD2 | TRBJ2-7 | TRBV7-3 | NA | CASTVSPSGSGGEQYF | TGTGCCAGCACCGTATCGCCTAGCGGGAGTGGCGGCGAGCAGTACTTC
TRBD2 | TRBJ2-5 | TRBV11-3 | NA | CASSSPGLAGEETQYF | TGTGCCAGCAGCTCCCCGGGACTAGCGGGAGAAGAGACCCAGTACTTC
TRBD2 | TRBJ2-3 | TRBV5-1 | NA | CASSPWGLAGSTDTQYF | TGCGCCAGCAGCCCATGGGGACTAGCGGGCAGCACAGATACGCAGTATTTT
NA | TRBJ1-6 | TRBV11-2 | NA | CASSPPTVRPLHF | TGTGCCAGCAGCCCTCCCACGGTACGCCCCCTCCACTTT
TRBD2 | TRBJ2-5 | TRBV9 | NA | CASSPSGGFAETQYF | TGTGCCAGCAGCCCTAGCGGGGGATTTGCGGAGACCCAGTACTTC
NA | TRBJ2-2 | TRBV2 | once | CASSPVPSTTNTGELFF | TGTGCCAGCAGCCCCGTCCCCTCGACTACGAACACCGGGGAGCTGTTTTTT
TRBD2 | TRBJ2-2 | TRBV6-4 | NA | CASSDSASGSTGELFF | TGTGCCAGCAGTGACTCGGCTAGCGGGAGCACCGGGGAGCTGTTTTTT
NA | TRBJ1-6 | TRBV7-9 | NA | CASSPTGGPLHF | TGTGCCAGCAGCCCGACGGGGGGACCCCTCCACTTT
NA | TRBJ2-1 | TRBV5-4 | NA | CASSRRDFHEQFF | TGTGCCAGCAGCAGACGGGATTTCCATGAGCAGTTCTTC
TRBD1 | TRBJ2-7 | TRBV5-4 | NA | CASSLQAGGVYEQYF | TGTGCCAGCAGCCTTCAAGCAGGGGGTGTCTACGAGCAGTACTTC
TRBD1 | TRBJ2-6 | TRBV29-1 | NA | CSVFDRVWESSGANVLTF | TGCAGCGTTTTCGACAGGGTTTGGGAGAGCTCTGGGGCCAACGTCCTGACTTTC
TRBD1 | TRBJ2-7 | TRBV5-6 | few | CASSFPTGGTYEQYF | TGTGCCAGCAGCTTCCCAACAGGGGGCACATACGAGCAGTACTTC
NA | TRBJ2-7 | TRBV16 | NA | CASRREQHYEQYF | TGTGCCAGCAGGAGGGAGCAGCATTACGAGCAGTACTTC
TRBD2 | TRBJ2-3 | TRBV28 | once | CASSRGSAGGPDTQYF | TGTGCCAGCAGCCGAGGGTCCGCGGGGGGGCCAGATACGCAGTATTTT
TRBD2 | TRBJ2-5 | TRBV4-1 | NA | CASAIAGGPGETQYF | TGCGCCAGCGCGATAGCGGGAGGGCCGGGGGAGACCCAGTACTTC
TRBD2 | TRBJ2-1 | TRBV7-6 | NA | CASSPRRLAATSSYNEQFF | TGTGCCAGCAGCCCCCGGCGGCTAGCGGCCACGAGCTCCTACAATGAGCAGTTCTTC
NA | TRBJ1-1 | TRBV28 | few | CASSLYPGMNTEAFF | TGTGCCAGCAGTTTATACCCGGGAATGAACACTGAAGCTTTCTTT
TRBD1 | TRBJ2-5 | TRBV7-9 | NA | CASSLAGTGLSQETQYF | TGTGCCAGCAGCTTAGCGGGGACAGGGCTATCTCAAGAGACCCAGTACTTC
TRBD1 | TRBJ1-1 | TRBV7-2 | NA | CASSQDRGQGFLKAFF | TGTGCCAGCAGCCAGGACAGGGGGCAAGGGTTTTTGAAAGCTTTCTTT
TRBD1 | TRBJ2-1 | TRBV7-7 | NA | CASSLGQGTDEQFF | TGTGCCAGCAGCTTGGGACAGGGCACTGATGAGCAGTTCTTC
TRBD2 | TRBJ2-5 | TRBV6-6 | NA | CASSYSLAGGRETQYF | TGTGCCAGCAGTTACTCCCTAGCGGGGGGGCGGGAGACCCAGTACTTC
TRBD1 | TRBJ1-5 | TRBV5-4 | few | CASSTTGASSGPQHF | TGTGCCAGCAGTACGACAGGGGCCTCCAGTGGGCCCCAGCATTTT
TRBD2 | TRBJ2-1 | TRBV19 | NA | CASSIGGGLAGIDEQFF | TGTGCCAGTAGTATCGGGGGGGGACTAGCGGGGATCGATGAGCAGTTCTTC
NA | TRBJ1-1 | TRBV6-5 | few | CASSPLGYMNTEAFF | TGTGCCAGCAGTCCCCTCGGGTACATGAACACTGAAGCTTTCTTT